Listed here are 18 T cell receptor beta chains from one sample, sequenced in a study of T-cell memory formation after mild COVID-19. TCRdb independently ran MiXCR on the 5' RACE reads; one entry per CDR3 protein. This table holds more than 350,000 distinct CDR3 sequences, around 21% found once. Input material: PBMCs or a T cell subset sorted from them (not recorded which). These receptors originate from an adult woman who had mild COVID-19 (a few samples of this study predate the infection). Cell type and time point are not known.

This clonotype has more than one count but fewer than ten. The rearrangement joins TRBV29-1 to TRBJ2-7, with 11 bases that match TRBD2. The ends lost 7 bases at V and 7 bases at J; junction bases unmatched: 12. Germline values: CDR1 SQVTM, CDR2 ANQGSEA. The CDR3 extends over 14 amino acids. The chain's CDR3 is CSASWGTSGVEQYF. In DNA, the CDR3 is TGCAGCGCCTCCTGGGGGACTAGCGGTGTGGAGCAGTACTTC.

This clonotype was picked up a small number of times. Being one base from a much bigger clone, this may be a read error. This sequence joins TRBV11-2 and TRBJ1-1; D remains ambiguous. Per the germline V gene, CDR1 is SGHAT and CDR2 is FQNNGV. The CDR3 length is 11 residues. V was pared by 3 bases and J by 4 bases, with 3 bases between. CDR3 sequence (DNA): TGTGCCAGCAGCTTGACCACTGAAGCTTTCTTT. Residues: CASSLTTEAFF.

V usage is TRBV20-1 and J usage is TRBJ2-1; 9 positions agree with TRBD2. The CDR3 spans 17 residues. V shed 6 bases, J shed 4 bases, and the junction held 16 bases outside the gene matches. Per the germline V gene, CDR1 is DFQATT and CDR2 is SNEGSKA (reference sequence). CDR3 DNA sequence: TGCAGTGCCGTAGTCACTCGGACTAGCGCAATTTACAATGAGCAGTTCTTC. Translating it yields CSAVVTRTSAIYNEQFF.

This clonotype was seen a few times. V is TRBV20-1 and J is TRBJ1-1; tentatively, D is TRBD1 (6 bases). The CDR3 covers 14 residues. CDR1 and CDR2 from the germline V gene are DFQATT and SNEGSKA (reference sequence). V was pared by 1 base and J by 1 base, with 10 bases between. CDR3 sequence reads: CSARVMDRNTEAFF. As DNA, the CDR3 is TGCAGTGCTAGAGTCATGGACAGGAACACTGAAGCTTTCTTT.

CDR3: CASTTGGRGLGYTF. DNA for the CDR3: TGTGCCAGCACAACGGGGGGCAGAGGGCTGGGCTACACCTTC. V and J are TRBV12-3 or TRBV12-4 and TRBJ1-2; D perhaps matches TRBD1 (6 bases). The length of the CDR3 is 14 residues. V lost 7 bases and J lost 8, with 20 bases in between.

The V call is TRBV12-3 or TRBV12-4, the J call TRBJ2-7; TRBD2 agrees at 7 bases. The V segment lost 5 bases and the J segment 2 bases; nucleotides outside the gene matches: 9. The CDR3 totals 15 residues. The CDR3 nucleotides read TGTGCCAGCAGTCCACCGGGGAGGGCCACCTACGAGCAGTACTTC. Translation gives CASSPPGRATYEQYF.

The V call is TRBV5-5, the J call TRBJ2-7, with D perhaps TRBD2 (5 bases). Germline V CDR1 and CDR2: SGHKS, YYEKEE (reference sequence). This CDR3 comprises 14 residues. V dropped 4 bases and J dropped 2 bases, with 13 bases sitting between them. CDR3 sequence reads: CASSPSVGAYEQYF. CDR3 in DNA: TGTGCCAGCAGCCCGAGTGTGGGAGCCTACGAGCAGTACTTC.

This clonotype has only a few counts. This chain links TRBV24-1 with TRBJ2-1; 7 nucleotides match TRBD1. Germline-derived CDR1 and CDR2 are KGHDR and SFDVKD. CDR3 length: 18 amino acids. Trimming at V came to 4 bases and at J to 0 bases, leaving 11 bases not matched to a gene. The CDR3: CATSDTTGTASSYNEQFF. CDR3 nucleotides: TGTGCCACCAGTGACACGACGGGGACAGCCAGCTCCTACAATGAGCAGTTCTTC.

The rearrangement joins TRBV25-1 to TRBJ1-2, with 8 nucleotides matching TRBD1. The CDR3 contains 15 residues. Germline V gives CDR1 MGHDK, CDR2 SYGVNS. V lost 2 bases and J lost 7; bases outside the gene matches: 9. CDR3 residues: CASSEEGQAFSGYTF. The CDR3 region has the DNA TGTGCCAGCAGTGAAGAGGGACAGGCCTTCTCTGGCTACACCTTC.

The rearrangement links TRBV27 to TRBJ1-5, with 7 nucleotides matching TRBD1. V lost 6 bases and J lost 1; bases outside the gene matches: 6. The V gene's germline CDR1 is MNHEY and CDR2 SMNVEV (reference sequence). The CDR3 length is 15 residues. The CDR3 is CASRPTGASNQPQHF. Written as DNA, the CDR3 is TGTGCCAGCAGGCCTACAGGGGCCAGCAATCAGCCCCAGCATTTT.

The CDR3 reads CASSRGEGEQYF. CDR3 sequence (DNA): TGCGCCAGCAGTCGGGGGGAAGGCGAGCAGTACTTC. The chain is built from TRBV5-1 and TRBJ2-7, with 7 bases lining up with TRBD2. The junction had 5 bases not matched to a gene; V was cut back by 5 bases and J by 6 bases. Germline assignment: CDR1 SGHRS and CDR2 YFSETQ. The CDR3 sequence is 12 residues long. The entire variable domain, with the rest obtained from reference TRBV5-1 and TRBJ2-7, is as follows: KAGVTQTPRYLIKTRGQQVTLSCSPISGHRSVSWYQQTPGQGLQFLFEYFSETQRNKGNFPGRFSGRQFSNSRSEMNVSTLELGDSALYLCASSRGEGEQYFGPGTRLTVT.

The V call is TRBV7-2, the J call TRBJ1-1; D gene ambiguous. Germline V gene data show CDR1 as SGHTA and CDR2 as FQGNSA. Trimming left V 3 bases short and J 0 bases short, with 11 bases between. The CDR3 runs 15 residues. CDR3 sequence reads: CASSLGWSMNTEAFF. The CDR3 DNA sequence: TGTGCCAGCAGCTTGGGGTGGAGTATGAACACTGAAGCTTTCTTT.

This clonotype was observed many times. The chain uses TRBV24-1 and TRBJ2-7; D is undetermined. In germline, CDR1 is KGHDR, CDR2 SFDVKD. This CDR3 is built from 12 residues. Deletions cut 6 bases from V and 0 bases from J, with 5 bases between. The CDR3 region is CATSPRSYEQYF. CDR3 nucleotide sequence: TGTGCCACCAGTCCCCGCTCCTACGAGCAGTACTTC.

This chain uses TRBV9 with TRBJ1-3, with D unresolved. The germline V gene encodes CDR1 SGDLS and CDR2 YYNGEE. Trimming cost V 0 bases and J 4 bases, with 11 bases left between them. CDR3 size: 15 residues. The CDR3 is CASSVGGGSGNTIYF. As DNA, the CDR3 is TGTGCCAGCAGCGTAGGTGGAGGATCAGGAAACACCATATATTTT. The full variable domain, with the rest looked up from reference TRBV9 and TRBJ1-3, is DSGVTQTPKHLITATGQRVTLRCSPRSGDLSVYWYQQSLDQGLQFLIQYYNGEERAKGNILERFSAQQFPDLHSELNLSSLELGDSALYFCASSVGGGSGNTIYFGEGSWLTVV.

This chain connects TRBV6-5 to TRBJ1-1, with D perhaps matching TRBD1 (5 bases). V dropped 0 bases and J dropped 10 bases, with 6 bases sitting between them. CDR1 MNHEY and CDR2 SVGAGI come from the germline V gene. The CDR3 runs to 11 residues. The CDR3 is CASSYSGGAFF. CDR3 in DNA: TGTGCCAGCAGTTACTCTGGGGGAGCTTTCTTT.

CDR3: CASSLPSGSETQYF. The CDR3 coding sequence is TGCGCCAGCAGCTTGCCCTCAGGCTCAGAGACCCAGTACTTC. V and J are TRBV5-1 and TRBJ2-5, with D unresolved. The V gene lost 1 base and the J gene lost 4 bases, with 11 bases spanning the gap. The CDR3 has 14 amino acids. Germline assignment: CDR1 SGHRS and CDR2 YFSETQ.

The CDR3 DNA follows: TGTGCCAGCAGTTTGGCGGGACAGCCTTTAACCGAAGCTTTCTTT. Translating it yields CASSLAGQPLTEAFF. The rearrangement links TRBV27 to TRBJ1-1; TRBD1 aligns across 7 bases. There are 15 residues in the CDR3. Germline CDR1 reads MNHEY; CDR2 reads SMNVEV (reference sequence). Losses at the gene ends were 3 bases for V and 8 bases for J; bases not matched to a gene: 12.

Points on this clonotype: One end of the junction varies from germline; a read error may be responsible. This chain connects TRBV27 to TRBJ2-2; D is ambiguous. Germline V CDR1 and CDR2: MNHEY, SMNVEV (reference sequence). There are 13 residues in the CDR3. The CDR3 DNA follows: TGTGCGAGCAGGCAGGCGAACACCGGGGAGCTGTTTTTT. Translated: CASRQANTGELFF.